These 18 T cell receptor beta chains originate from one sample sequenced in a study of blood T cell repertoires in COVID-19 (dated by TCRdb to 2020 to 2021). To prepare the library, the immunoSEQ multiplex PCR assay was applied. The clones in this table, taken by TCRdb from immuneACCESS, are in-frame only. Not every clone is retained; where verified, under half of the shortfall comes from an unresolved V gene, and the cause of the rest is unknown. Counted in this sample were some 200,000 clones; approximately 85% of them appeared once. The ten top clones hold approximately 8% of the sample. Sequenced: peripheral blood. Receptors originate from a woman aged 60-75 years with acute or convalescent COVID-19.

The chain recombines TRBV7-8 with TRBJ2-7, with TRBD2 matching 8 bases. The CDR3 extends over 15 amino acids. V lost 4 bases to trimming and J lost 1 base; unmatched junction nucleotides: 6. Germline V gives CDR1 SGHVS, CDR2 FQNEAQ. CDR3 bases: TGTGCCAGCAGCTACGGGAGGGCTTATTCCTACGAGCAGTACGTC. Protein: CASSYGRAYSYEQYV.

This sequence joins TRBV19 and TRBJ1-2; 8 bases line up with TRBD1. J was trimmed by 4 bases and V by 8 bases; bases with no gene match: 6. CDR3 length equals 13 residues. The germline gives CDR1 LNHDA, CDR2 SQIVND (reference sequence). CDR3 in amino acids: CASGDRQVYGYTF. The CDR3 DNA sequence: TGTGCCAGTGGGGACAGGCAGGTCTATGGCTACACCTTC. Complete variable domain (other parts from reference TRBV19 and TRBJ1-2): DGGITQSPKYLFRKEGQNVTLSCEQNLNHDAMYWYRQDPGQGLRLIYYSQIVNDFQKGDIAEGYSVSREKKESFPLTVTSAQKNPTAFYLCASGDRQVYGYTFGSGTRLTVV.

In its sample, this clone was seen once. CDR3 protein: CARPLSGRATYNEQFF. CDR3 bases: TGTGCCAGACCCCTAAGCGGGAGGGCCACCTACAATGAGCAGTTCTTC. The rearrangement uses TRBV27 and TRBJ2-1, with 10 bases matching TRBD2. J lost 2 bases, V lost 9 bases, and 10 bases had no gene match. Germline assignment: CDR1 MNHEY and CDR2 SMNVEV (reference sequence). The CDR3 is made up of 16 amino acids.

The chain combines TRBV24-1 with TRBJ2-1; possible D gene TRBD1, 6 bases. V lost 4 bases, J lost 6 bases, and 9 bases lay in between. Per germline, CDR1 KGHDR and CDR2 SFDVKD. This CDR3 region has 13 residues. The CDR3, as DNA: TGTGCCACCAGTGAAACAGGGATCAATGAGCAGTTCTTC. Translating it yields CATSETGINEQFF.

With respect to this clone: This same CDR3 is encoded by further DNA sequences in the sample. The chain employs TRBV18 and TRBJ1-6; D is perhaps TRBD1 (5 bases). Germline V gene data show CDR1 as KGHSH and CDR2 as LQKENI. The V and J ends lost 4 bases and 8 bases respectively, with 12 bases between them. The CDR3 totals 14 residues. CDR3 in DNA: TGTGCCAGCTCACGGGATCGGGGGGATTCACCCCTCCACTTT. This encodes CASSRDRGDSPLHF.

This clone showed up just once. V and J are TRBV2 and TRBJ1-2; D unresolved. Germline loops: CDR1 SNHLY, CDR2 FYNNEI. The V end lost 7 bases, the J end lost 0 bases, and 12 bases lay between the germline ends. The CDR3 runs 14 residues. The CDR3, as DNA: TGTGCCAGCAATGTTGCAGGTTCTAACTATGGCTACACCTTC. Translating it yields CASNVAGSNYGYTF.

This clone was seen a handful of times. This rearrangement joins TRBV24-1 to TRBJ2-1, with 13 bases aligning to TRBD2. V lost 2 bases to trimming and J lost 4 bases; unmatched junction nucleotides: 1. The germline gives CDR1 KGHDR, CDR2 SFDVKD. The length of the CDR3 is 16 residues. The CDR3 protein is CATSDWTSGRYNEQFF. CDR3 in DNA: TGTGCCACCAGTGATTGGACTAGCGGGAGATACAATGAGCAGTTCTTC.

V usage is TRBV13 and J usage is TRBJ2-2; D ambiguous. This CDR3 spans 15 amino acids. V dropped 6 bases and J dropped 1 base, with 12 bases sitting between them. Germline lookup yields CDR1 PRHDT and CDR2 FYEKMQ (reference sequence). The CDR3 loop is CASSLGRLNTGELFF. The CDR3 coding sequence is TGTGCCAGCAGTTTGGGCAGGTTGAACACCGGGGAGCTGTTTTTT.

J is TRBJ1-1 and V is TRBV7-9; D is undetermined. V was shortened by 8 bases and J by 5 bases, with 27 bases between the two germline ends. Germline CDR1 is SEHNR and CDR2 is FQNEAQ (reference sequence). CDR3 size: 17 residues. Here the CDR3 reads CASEGQELNWAKTEAFF. The CDR3 DNA sequence: TGTGCCAGCGAGGGTCAAGAACTAAACTGGGCGAAGACTGAAGCTTTCTTT. The full variable domain, in which reference TRBV7-9 and TRBJ1-1 provide the parts outside the CDR3, is DTGVSQNPRHKITKRGQNVTFRCDPISEHNRLYWYRQTLGQGPEFLTYFQNEAQLEKSRLLSDRFSAERPKGSFSTLEIQRTEQGDSAMYLCASEGQELNWAKTEAFFGQGTRLTVV.

The CDR3 loop reads CASRQSSGNTGELFF. CDR3 bases: TGTGCCAGCAGGCAATCCTCAGGGAACACCGGGGAGCTGTTTTTT. The rearrangement links TRBV2 to TRBJ2-2; D unclear. V was shortened by 6 bases and J by 1 base, with 12 bases between the two germline ends. Germline V gene lookup returns CDR1 SNHLY and CDR2 FYNNEI. This CDR3 has 15 residues.

This clone appeared once. The rearrangement joins TRBV6-1 to TRBJ1-3; 8 nucleotides match TRBD1. Germline lookup yields CDR1 MNHNS and CDR2 SASEGT. The CDR3 contains 16 residues. V dropped 3 bases and J dropped 1; count of bases not matched to a gene: 5. CDR3 protein: CASSDPGGASGNTIYF. For the CDR3, the DNA is TGTGCCAGCAGTGATCCAGGGGGCGCGTCTGGAAACACCATATATTTT.

The CDR3 bases are TGTGCCAGCAGTTTGGCCAGGACGGGAGAAAAACTGTTTTTT. It translates to CASSLARTGEKLFF. J is TRBJ1-4 and V is TRBV28, with unresolved D. This CDR3 comprises 14 residues. Trimming pared 3 bases from V and 8 bases from J, leaving 13 bases between. Germline loops: CDR1 MDHEN, CDR2 SYDVKM.

This chain joins TRBV11-3 and TRBJ2-1; 7 bases fit TRBD2. After removal of 5 bases from V and 5 bases from J, the junction contained 12 bases not matched to a gene. Germline V gene lookup returns CDR1 SGHNT and CDR2 YENEEA. The CDR3 length is 16 residues. The CDR3 DNA reads as TGTGCCAGCAGCCTATGGGGGGGGAGTACTAACAATGAGCAGTTCTTC. This codes for CASSLWGGSTNNEQFF.

The chain is built from TRBV28 and TRBJ2-1; D may be TRBD1 (5 bases). The CDR3 totals 15 residues. Germline V gene lookup returns CDR1 MDHEN and CDR2 SYDVKM. V gave up 5 bases and J gave up 0 bases, with 11 bases separating them. The CDR3 sequence: CASSETVSSYNEQFF. DNA for the CDR3: TGTGCCAGCAGTGAGACAGTCAGCTCCTACAATGAGCAGTTCTTC.

This sequence joins TRBV28 and TRBJ1-2; D is possibly TRBD1 (5 bases). This CDR3 comprises 13 residues. Looked up from germline, CDR1 is MDHEN and CDR2 is SYDVKM. V shed 8 bases and J shed 2 bases, with 12 bases lying between them. In DNA form, the CDR3 reads TGTGCCAGCGGGTTGACAGTCAACTATGGCTACACCTTC. Its protein is CASGLTVNYGYTF.

The chain joins TRBV5-1 to TRBJ1-1; no clear D gene. The CDR3 spans 14 residues. Trimming stripped 0 bases from V and 2 bases from J, with 8 bases between. The germline V gene has CDR1 SGHRS and CDR2 YFSETQ. CDR3 nucleotides: TGCGCCAGCAGCTTGGAGCGGGTAAACACTGAAGCTTTCTTT. Translating it yields CASSLERVNTEAFF.

The chain is built from TRBV6-5 and TRBJ1-5, with TRBD1 matching 9 bases. Germline V gene lookup returns CDR1 MNHEY and CDR2 SVGAGI. The CDR3 runs 14 residues. V lost 4 bases and J lost 6; bases outside the gene matches: 4. The CDR3 nucleotides read TGTGCCAGCAGTTTACGGACAGGGGCTCAGCCCCAGCATTTT. Translating it yields CASSLRTGAQPQHF.

The genes are TRBV3-1 (or the pseudogene TRBV3-2) and TRBJ1-5; the D is unclear. Germline values: CDR1 LGHDT, CDR2 YNNKEL (reference sequence). V was clipped by 2 bases and J by 7 bases, with 9 bases between them. The CDR3 spans 13 residues. The CDR3 loop is CASSQRGIQPQHF. CDR3 coding DNA: TGTGCCAGCAGCCAAAGAGGAATCCAGCCCCAGCATTTT.